The sample holds many counts of the clone carrying this T cell receptor beta chain. Its antigen is currently unknown. The time point is: newly diagnosed GD, antithyroid drugs for less than 3 months. Construction of the TCR library relied on RNA isolated from PBMCs. Germline CDR1 MNHEY, CDR2 SVGAGI. Trimming took off 0 bases at V and 3 bases at J, with 10 bases between the two ends. The CDR3 totals 15 residues. With iRepertoire HTBI primers and Arm-PCR of CDR3 regions, TCR beta libraries were built. In the authors' methods: Identification of gene segments yielded over 60 TRBV and about 14 TRBJ across samples. TCRdb re-called the multiplex PCR reads with MiXCR, one entry per CDR3 protein. The authors' filters were not applied to this entry. Of some 230,000 distinct CDR3 sequences in the sample, about 17% were seen once. This entry comes from a study of regulatory T cells in long-lasting Graves disease. Study-level points and caveats: A limited number of samples was an acknowledged limitation. Newly diagnosed disease favored TRBV20-1 and TRBJ2-1 over persistent disease. Only peripheral blood was studied, not thyroid tissue.

The sequence was collected from a female donor with Graves disease. V gene TRBV6-5 combines with J gene TRBJ2-3; D ambiguous. The sequencing here drew on peripheral blood mononuclear cells (PBMCs), taken at new diagnosis, from a patient treated with antithyroid drugs. The CDR3 spells CASSYSRIDTDTQYF. The CDR3 DNA reads TGTGCCAGCAGTTACTCGCGTATAGATACAGATACGCAGTATTTT.